This T cell receptor (beta chain) was found in a study of T cell responses to AZD1222 COVID-19 vaccine. Whole-study findings and limits: Across the whole spike, CD4 TCRs peaked at regions 160-218 and 743-854. Spike-specific TCR repertoires showed rising breadth and depth after two AZD1222 doses. Among AZD1222 vaccinees, only 5 to 7 were seropositive at baseline. In all cases, repertoires were sampled only after the peak T cell response.

TCRdb's table, derived via immunoSEQ multiplex PCR, lists solely in-frame clones and lacks some. Among fewer than 150,000 clones, more than 75% were seen once, and the ten largest hold around 1.2%. V shed 4 bases, J shed 5 bases, and the junction held 5 bases outside the gene matches. Germline CDR1 LGHDT, CDR2 YNNKEL (reference sequence). CDR3 size: 13 residues. As regards this clone: Its antigen is not known.

This chain connects TRBV3-1 (or the pseudogene TRBV3-2) to TRBJ2-7; 7 bases match TRBD1. The source material was peripheral blood, sampled on day 0 of AZD1222 vaccination. The sequence was collected from an adult in good health. The CDR3 here is CASSRTGRNEQYF. The CDR3 bases are TGTGCCAGCAGCCGGACAGGAAGGAACGAGCAGTACTTC.